The 20 T cell receptor beta chains below all came from one sample that was sequenced in a study of T cells in Graves' hyperthyroidism and ophthalmopathy. Amplification of TCR beta CDR3 regions used RNA as the template. The primer set for the first-round RT-PCR of the TCR CDR3 was HTBI. TCRdb reprocessed the multiplex PCR reads via MiXCR and lists one record per CDR3 protein. The sample lists about 520,000 distinct CDR3 sequences; approximately 25% were seen once. Sequencing used blood. These receptors were taken from a woman aged 25 to 39 with Graves' ophthalmopathy.

This clonotype came up many times. The chain recombines TRBV28 with TRBJ1-2; tentative D call: TRBD1 (6 bases). The CDR3 is 16 amino acids. With 5 bases removed from V and 4 bases from J, the gap between germline ends came to 20 bases. Germline CDR1 MDHEN, CDR2 SYDVKM. The CDR3 reads CASSPGQIRQSYGYTF. In nucleotides, the CDR3 is TGTGCCAGCAGTCCTGGACAGATTAGGCAGTCCTATGGCTACACCTTC.

In this sample, this clonotype turned up many times. V is TRBV19 and J is TRBJ1-5, with D unclear. CDR1 is LNHDA, CDR2 SQIVND, per germline (reference sequence). The V and J ends lost 1 base and 5 bases respectively, with 12 bases between them. The CDR3 covers 15 residues. CDR3 loop: CASSIGPLGYQPQHF. CDR3 nucleotide sequence: TGTGCCAGTAGTATAGGGCCTTTGGGGTATCAGCCCCAGCATTTT.

The chain joins TRBV10-1 to TRBJ1-2; 9 nucleotides agree with TRBD1. The CDR3 sequence is 15 residues long. The V and J ends lost 8 bases and 8 bases, in that order; junction bases with no gene match: 15. In germline, CDR1 is WNHNN, CDR2 SYGVQD (reference sequence). The CDR3 loop is CASLSPGQGLGGYTF. The CDR3 region has the DNA TGCGCCAGCCTCTCCCCGGGACAGGGTTTGGGCGGCTACACCTTC.

This clonotype turned up a few times. Since a much larger clone is just one base distant, this may be a read error. The rearrangement links TRBV28 to TRBJ2-2; D gene uncertain. Germline lookup yields CDR1 MDHEN and CDR2 SYDVKM. This CDR3 is built from 12 residues. V was trimmed by 7 bases and J by 4 bases, leaving 7 bases between them. In DNA form, the CDR3 reads TGTGCCAGCAACAGCATCACCGGGGAGCTGTTTTTT. Translating it yields CASNSITGELFF.

At least ten counts were recorded for this clonotype. The chain couples TRBV6-1 to TRBJ1-6; no definite D call. This CDR3 comprises 15 residues. The V end lost 0 bases, the J end lost 7 bases, and 10 bases lay between the germline ends. Germline loops: CDR1 MNHNS, CDR2 SASEGT. The CDR3, as DNA: TGTGCCAGCAGTGAAGCGCCCGGACCAAATTCACCCCTCCACTTT. Amino acids: CASSEAPGPNSPLHF.

This clonotype was seen ten or more times. The V gene is TRBV4-1, the J gene TRBJ1-1; 8 nucleotides agree with TRBD1. The CDR3 contains 18 residues. Trimming removed 4 bases from V and 0 bases from J; junction bases left unmatched: 13. The germline gives CDR1 MGHRA, CDR2 YSYEKL. CDR3 region: CASSLTLGTGTMNTEAFF. The CDR3 DNA is TGCGCCAGCAGCCTAACGCTCGGGACAGGCACTATGAACACTGAAGCTTTCTTT.

This clonotype appeared many times. V gene TRBV6-1 combines with J gene TRBJ2-7, with TRBD2 matching 9 bases. The CDR3 has 13 amino acids. The germline gives CDR1 MNHNS, CDR2 SASEGT. Trimming removed 5 bases from V and 6 bases from J; junction bases left unmatched: 5. The CDR3 DNA follows: TGTGCCAGCAGTCAGCGGGAGGACCTCGAGCAGTACTTC. As protein: CASSQREDLEQYF.

This clonotype was seen many times. V usage is TRBV7-2 and J usage is TRBJ2-2; 9 bases are shared with TRBD2. The ends lost 6 bases at V and 4 bases at J; junction bases unmatched: 3. The CDR3 is made up of 14 amino acids. Germline V gene sequence: CDR1 SGHTA, CDR2 FQGNSA. CDR3 sequence (DNA): TGTGCCAGCAGTCGCGGGGGGGCCACCGGGGAGCTGTTTTTT. This translates into CASSRGGATGELFF. The full variable domain, completed using reference TRBV7-2 and TRBJ2-2, is GAGVSQSPSNKVTEKGKDVELRCDPISGHTALYWYRQSLGQGLEFLIYFQGNSAPDKSGLPSDRFSAERTGGSVSTLTIQRTQQEDSAVYLCASSRGGATGELFFGEGSRLTVL.

Points on this clonotype: A much more abundant neighbour one base away suggests this may be a read error. The J gene is TRBJ2-2, the V gene TRBV28, with TRBD1 identical over 8 bases. The CDR3 loop spans 17 amino acids. The J segment lost 3 bases and the V segment lost 7 bases, leaving 13 bases of the junction unmatched. Per germline, CDR1 MDHEN and CDR2 SYDVKM. The chain's CDR3 is CASIGFQGAKDTGELFF. As DNA, the CDR3 is TGTGCCAGCATAGGGTTCCAGGGGGCCAAGGACACCGGGGAGCTGTTTTTT.

The CDR3 loop is CASSVQGIGELFF. CDR3 coding DNA: TGTGCCAGCAGCGTTCAGGGAATCGGGGAGCTGTTTTTT. The chain joins TRBV12-3 or TRBV12-4 to TRBJ2-2, with D perhaps matching TRBD1 (5 bases). Trimming cost V 6 bases and J 7 bases, with 12 bases left between them. The CDR3 is 13 amino acids.

This clonotype was picked up many times. This chain uses TRBV6-2 or TRBV6-3 with TRBJ2-7; 12 bases are a match to TRBD1. CDR1 MNHEY and CDR2 SVGEGT come from the germline V gene. The CDR3 is 14 residues long. Unmatched junction bases numbered 11, after V lost 8 bases and J lost 9 bases. CDR3 DNA: TGTGCCAGCGGGGACAGGGGGCCAATCTCGGGGCAGTACTTC. The encoded protein is CASGDRGPISGQYF.

To note about this clonotype: The conserved final phenylalanine or tryptophan is absent from the CDR3, which likely points to a read error. The chain uses TRBV7-8 and TRBJ1-1, with a possible D match to TRBD1 (5 bases). The CDR3 covers 14 residues. CDR1 is SGHVS and CDR2 is FQNEAQ in the germline V gene. V dropped 2 bases and J dropped 3 bases, with 10 bases sitting between them. In DNA form, the CDR3 reads TGTGCCAGCAGCTTATTTCGGGGCGACACTGAAGCTTTCTCT. It is translated as CASSLFRGDTEAFS.

This clonotype was picked up a small number of times. The chain is built from TRBV11-1 and TRBJ2-2; 7 bases align to TRBD2. The CDR3 is 16 amino acids. V gave up 4 bases and J gave up 5 bases; unmatched junction bases: 10. The germline V gene has CDR1 SGHAT and CDR2 FQDESV (reference sequence). CDR3 nucleotide sequence: TGTGCCAGCAGCTCTTATGTGACAGCGGGGACCGGGGAGCTGTTTTTT. Translation: CASSSYVTAGTGELFF.

This clonotype was counted many times. A junction end diverges from the germline sequence, so it may reflect a read error. This chain connects TRBV19 to TRBJ1-2; D remains unclear. Per the germline V gene, CDR1 is LNHDA and CDR2 is SQIVND (reference sequence). The CDR3 is 12 amino acids. The chain's CDR3 is CASSMGGYGCTF. CDR3 in DNA: TGTGCCAGTAGTATGGGAGGCTATGGCTGCACCTTC. Combining the CDR3 with reference TRBV19 and TRBJ1-2 gives the whole variable domain DGGITQSPKYLFRKEGQNVTLSCEQNLNHDAMYWYRQDPGQGLRLIYYSQIVNDFQKGDIAEGYSVSREKKESFPLTVTSAQKNPTAFYLCASSMGGYGCTFGSGTRLTVV.

The V gene is TRBV12-3 or TRBV12-4, the J gene TRBJ2-1; maybe TRBD2 (6 bases). V lost 6 bases to trimming and J lost 7 bases, with 16 bases between them. The CDR3 runs 14 residues. The CDR3 sequence: CASSRRESDNEQFF. DNA of the CDR3: TGTGCCAGCAGCCGCCGGGAGAGCGATAATGAGCAGTTCTTC.

The rearrangement links TRBV19 to TRBJ1-1; D is perhaps TRBD1 (5 bases). Germline V gene sequence: CDR1 LNHDA, CDR2 SQIVND (reference sequence). This CDR3 contains 15 residues. V lost 5 bases to trimming and J lost 0 bases, with 13 bases between them. The CDR3 loop reads CASSVRVKMNTEAFF. For the CDR3, the DNA is TGTGCCAGTAGTGTCAGGGTAAAAATGAACACTGAAGCTTTCTTT.

This clonotype was counted many times. The chain recombines TRBV28 with TRBJ2-2; no clear D gene. Trimming took 6 bases from V and 0 from J, leaving 11 bases between them. The CDR3 sequence is 15 residues long. Germline CDR1 MDHEN, CDR2 SYDVKM. The CDR3 reads CASRVATSNTGELFF. CDR3 nucleotide sequence: TGTGCCAGCAGAGTCGCTACCTCGAACACCGGGGAGCTGTTTTTT.

This chain uses TRBV6-1 with TRBJ2-7; D perhaps matches TRBD2 (6 bases). Germline loops: CDR1 MNHNS, CDR2 SASEGT. The CDR3 length is 12 residues. V was pared by 5 bases and J by 12 bases, with 17 bases between. In nucleotides, the CDR3 is TGTGCCAGCAGTCAGACCTCGGGGAGGCGGTACTTC. It codes for CASSQTSGRRYF.

This clonotype was seen ten or more times. This chain uses TRBV12-3 or TRBV12-4 with TRBJ1-2, with D hard to call. Between the trimmed V and J ends, which lost 6 bases and 5 bases, there was a span of 16 bases. CDR3 length equals 14 residues. The CDR3 here is CASSPQTGVYGYTF. The CDR3 coding sequence is TGTGCCAGCAGCCCTCAGACCGGGGTGTATGGCTACACCTTC.

This clonotype was seen a few times. The J gene is TRBJ1-1, the V gene TRBV6-5; the match to TRBD1 covers 7 bases. Germline V lookup: CDR1 MNHEY, CDR2 SVGAGI. Trimming took 6 bases from V and 1 from J; bases not matched to a gene: 8. CDR3 length equals 15 residues. This CDR3 reads CASRYTGTANTEAFF. The CDR3 bases are TGTGCCAGCAGATATACCGGGACAGCGAACACTGAAGCTTTCTTT.